The 5 T cell receptor beta chains presented below share a single source sample, sequenced in a study of vaccination effects on CD4 cells after COVID-19. Pools of viral peptides were used by the ViraFEST assay to expand antigen-specific CD4+ T cells ahead of sequencing. Subsequent to ten to eleven days of culture, CD4+ T cells were isolated. Each vaccine recipient was nucleocapsid antibody negative and had no prior SARS-CoV-2 infection. The table came from immunoSEQ multiplex PCR; TCRdb's copy has only in-frame clones and leaves some out. The sample carries some 68,000 clones, 60% to 80% recorded once. Their cognate antigens are unknown. The specimen was CD4+ T cells from PBMCs cultured with HCoV-OC43 spike peptides, collected before COVID-19 vaccination. As for subset: HCoV-OC43 spike overlapping peptide pool stimulation. These receptors originate from a human donor who received a COVID-19 vaccine.

CDR3 sequence: CASSSQAGATDTQYF. CDR3 coding DNA: TGTGCCAGCAGTTCCCAAGCGGGGGCTACAGATACGCAGTATTTT. The rearrangement links TRBV28 to TRBJ2-3, with 8 nucleotides matching TRBD2. Germline V gene lookup returns CDR1 MDHEN and CDR2 SYDVKM. With V trimmed by 4 bases and J by 3 bases, 6 bases remained unmatched. There are 15 residues in the CDR3.

The J gene is TRBJ2-2, the V gene TRBV7-2; perhaps TRBD1 as D (6 bases). The germline V gene encodes CDR1 SGHTA and CDR2 FQGNSA. Trimming stripped 1 base from V and 3 bases from J, with 15 bases between. This CDR3 contains 17 residues. Here the CDR3 reads CASSLVVQGPYTGELFF. CDR3 DNA: TGTGCCAGCAGCTTAGTTGTCCAGGGGCCCTACACCGGGGAGCTGTTTTTT.

The chain has TRBV7-9 and TRBJ2-2, with 10 bases lining up with TRBD2. Looked up from germline, CDR1 is SEHNR and CDR2 is FQNEAQ (reference sequence). There are 16 residues in the CDR3. V shed 5 bases, J shed 7 bases, and the junction held 10 bases outside the gene matches. The CDR3 nucleotides read TGTGCCAGCAGCCGTACTAGCGGGGCCTCGTACGGGGAGCTGTTTTTT. It encodes CASSRTSGASYGELFF.

This rearrangement joins TRBV10-1 to TRBJ1-6; possible D gene TRBD1, 6 bases. The CDR3 has 15 residues. The V and J ends lost 3 bases and 7 bases respectively, with 13 bases between them. Germline lookup yields CDR1 WNHNN and CDR2 SYGVQD (reference sequence). The chain's CDR3 is CASSDYGQPNSPLHF. The CDR3 bases are TGCGCCAGCAGTGACTATGGACAGCCAAATTCACCCCTCCACTTT.

V and J are TRBV18 and TRBJ2-3; D might be TRBD1 (6 bases). Germline CDR1 and CDR2: KGHSH and LQKENI. V was cut by 6 bases and J by 1 base, with 20 bases left in between. This CDR3 has 17 amino acids. DNA for the CDR3: TGTGCCAGCTCCATAAATATACAGGGTTTCGGCACAGATACGCAGTATTTT. Amino acids: CASSINIQGFGTDTQYF.